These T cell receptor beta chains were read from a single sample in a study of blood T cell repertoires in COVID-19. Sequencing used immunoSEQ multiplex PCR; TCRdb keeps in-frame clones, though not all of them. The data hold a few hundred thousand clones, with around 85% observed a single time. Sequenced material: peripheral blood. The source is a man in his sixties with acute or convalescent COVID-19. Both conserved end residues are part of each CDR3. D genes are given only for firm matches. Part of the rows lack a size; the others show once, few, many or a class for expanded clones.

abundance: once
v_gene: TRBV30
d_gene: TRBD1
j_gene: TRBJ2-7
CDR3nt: TGTGCCTGGAGAAGACAGGGGGCAGTGTACGAGCAGTACTTC
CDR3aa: CAWRRQGAVYEQYF

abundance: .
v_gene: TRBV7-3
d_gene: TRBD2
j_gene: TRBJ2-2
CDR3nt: TGTGCCAGCAGCGGGACTAGCGGGAGCTCGGGGGAGCTGTTTTTT
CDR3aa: CASSGTSGSSGELFF

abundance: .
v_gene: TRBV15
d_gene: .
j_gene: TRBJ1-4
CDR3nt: TGTGCCACCAGCAGAGATCAGGGTAATTCCGAAAAACTGTTTTTT
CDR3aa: CATSRDQGNSEKLFF

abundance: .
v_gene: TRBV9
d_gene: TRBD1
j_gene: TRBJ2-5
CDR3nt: TGTGCCAGCAGCGTAGCGTACGGACAGGGGGACCAAGAGACCCAGTACTTC
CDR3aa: CASSVAYGQGDQETQYF

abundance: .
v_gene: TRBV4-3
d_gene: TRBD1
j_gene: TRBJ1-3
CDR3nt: TGCGCCAGCAGCCTTCGGACAGGGACTGGAAACACCATATATTTT
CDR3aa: CASSLRTGTGNTIYF

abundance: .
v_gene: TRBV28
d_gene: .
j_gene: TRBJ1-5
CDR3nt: TGTGCCAGCAGCACACGGTCAGGGGTCGATCAGCCCCAGCATTTT
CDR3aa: CASSTRSGVDQPQHF

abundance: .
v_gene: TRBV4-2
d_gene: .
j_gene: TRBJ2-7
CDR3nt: TGTGCCAGCAGCCCCGCGTCTTCCTACGAGCAGTACTTC
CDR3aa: CASSPASSYEQYF

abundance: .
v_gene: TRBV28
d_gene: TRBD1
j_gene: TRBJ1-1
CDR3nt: TGTGCCAGCAGCGGACAGGGGTCGAACACTGAAGCTTTCTTT
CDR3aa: CASSGQGSNTEAFF

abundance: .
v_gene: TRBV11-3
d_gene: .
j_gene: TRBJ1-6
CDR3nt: TGTGCCAGCAGCGAGAACCAGGTCGATAATTCACCCCTCCACTTT
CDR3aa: CASSENQVDNSPLHF

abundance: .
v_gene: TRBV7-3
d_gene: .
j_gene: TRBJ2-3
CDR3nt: TGTGCCAGCAGCTTTGGTGGGACTAGCACAGATACGCAGTATTTT
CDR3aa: CASSFGGTSTDTQYF

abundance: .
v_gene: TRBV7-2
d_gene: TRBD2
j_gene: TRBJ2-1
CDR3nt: TGTGCCAGCAGCCTGACTAGCGGAGATTACAATGAGCAGTTCTTC
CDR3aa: CASSLTSGDYNEQFF

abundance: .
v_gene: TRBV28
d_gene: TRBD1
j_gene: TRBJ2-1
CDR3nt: TGTGCCATCCGGACAGGGGGCAAGGGAGAGCAGTTCTTC
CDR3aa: CAIRTGGKGEQFF

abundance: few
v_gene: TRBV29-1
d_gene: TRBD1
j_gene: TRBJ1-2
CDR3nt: TGCAGCGTAGGGACAGGTCCTCAGTCTGGCTACACCTTC
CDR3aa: CSVGTGPQSGYTF

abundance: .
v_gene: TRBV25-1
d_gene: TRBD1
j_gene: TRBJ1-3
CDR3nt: TGTGCCAGCAGTGTACTGACAGGGACTGGAAACACCATATATTTT
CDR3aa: CASSVLTGTGNTIYF

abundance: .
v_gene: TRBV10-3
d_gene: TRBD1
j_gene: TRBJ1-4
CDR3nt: TGTGCCATCAGTGAGCCGGACCACGAGGGGGCCAAAAAACTGTTTTTT
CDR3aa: CAISEPDHEGAKKLFF

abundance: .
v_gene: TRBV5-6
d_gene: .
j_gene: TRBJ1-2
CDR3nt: TGTGCCAGCAGCTTGACCGGACAGAGGTATGGCTACACCTTC
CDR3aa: CASSLTGQRYGYTF

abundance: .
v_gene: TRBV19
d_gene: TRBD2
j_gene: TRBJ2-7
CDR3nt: TGTGCCAGTAACCATCCAGCGGGAGGGACGGACGAGCAGTACTTC
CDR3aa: CASNHPAGGTDEQYF

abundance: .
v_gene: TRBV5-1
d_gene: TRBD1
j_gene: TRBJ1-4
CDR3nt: TGCGCCAGCAGCCGTGGGACAGCCGGAGTTAGCTCAACTAATGAAAAACTGTTTTTT
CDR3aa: CASSRGTAGVSSTNEKLFF

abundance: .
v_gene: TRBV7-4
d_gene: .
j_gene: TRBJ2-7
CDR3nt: TGTGCCAGCAGCTTAGCGGTGAAGGGGGTATCCTACGAGCAGTACTTC
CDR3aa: CASSLAVKGVSYEQYF

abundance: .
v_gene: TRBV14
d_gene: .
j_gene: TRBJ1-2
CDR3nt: TGTGCCAGCAGCCAAGATGCCCGCGGAGGGTTGGGCTACACCTTC
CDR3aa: CASSQDARGGLGYTF

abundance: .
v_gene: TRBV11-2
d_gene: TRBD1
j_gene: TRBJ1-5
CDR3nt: TGTGCCAGCAGCTTAGGAGGGACAGATCAGCCCCAGCATTTT
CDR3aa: CASSLGGTDQPQHF

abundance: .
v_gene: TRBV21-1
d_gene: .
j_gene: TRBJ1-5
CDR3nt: TGTGCCAGCAGCAAAGCTCGTCCCCAGCATTTT
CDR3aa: CASSKARPQHF

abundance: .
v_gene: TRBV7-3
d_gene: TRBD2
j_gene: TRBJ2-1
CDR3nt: TGTGCCAGCAGCTCGGGACTAGCTGAAGAGCAGTTCTTC
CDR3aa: CASSSGLAEEQFF

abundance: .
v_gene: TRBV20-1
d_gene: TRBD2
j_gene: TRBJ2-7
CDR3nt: TGCAGTGCTAGTGTTAGCGGGACGCCTCCCTACGAGCAGTACTTC
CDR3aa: CSASVSGTPPYEQYF

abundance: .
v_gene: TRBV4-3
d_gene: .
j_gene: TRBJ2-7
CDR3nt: TGCGCCAGCAGCCCCAGCACAGGAGAAAGCGAGCAGTACTTC
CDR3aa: CASSPSTGESEQYF

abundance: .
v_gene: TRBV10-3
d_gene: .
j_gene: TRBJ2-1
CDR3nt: TGTGCCATCAGTGAGTCAAGGGGGACGACCTACAATGAGCAGTTCTTC
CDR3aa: CAISESRGTTYNEQFF

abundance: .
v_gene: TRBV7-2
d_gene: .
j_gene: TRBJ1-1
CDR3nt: TGTGCCAGCAGCTGGACAGTGAACACTGAAGCTTTCTTT
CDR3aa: CASSWTVNTEAFF

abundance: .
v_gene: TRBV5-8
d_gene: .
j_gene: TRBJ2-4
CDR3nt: TGTGCCACCGTGCCCAGGGTTTTGGACATTCAGTACTTC
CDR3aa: CATVPRVLDIQYF

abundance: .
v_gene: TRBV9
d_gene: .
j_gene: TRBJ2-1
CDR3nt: TGTGCCAGCAGCGTATGGGACTCGTCTAATGAGCAGTTCTTC
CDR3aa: CASSVWDSSNEQFF

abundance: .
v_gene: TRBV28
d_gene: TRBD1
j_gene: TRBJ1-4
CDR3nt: TGTGCCCCCTTGCTCTGGACAGGGGAAGAAAAACTGTTTTTT
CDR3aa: CAPLLWTGEEKLFF

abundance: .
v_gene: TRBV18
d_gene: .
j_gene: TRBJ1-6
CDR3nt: TGTGCCAGCTCAGAAGAGAGCTCCTATAATTCACCCCTCCACTTT
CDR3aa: CASSEESSYNSPLHF

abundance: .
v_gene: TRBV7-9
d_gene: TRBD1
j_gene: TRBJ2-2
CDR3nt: TGTGCCAGCAGCTTAAGGCTCAGGGGGCTTTCCGGGGAGCTGTTTTTT
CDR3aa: CASSLRLRGLSGELFF

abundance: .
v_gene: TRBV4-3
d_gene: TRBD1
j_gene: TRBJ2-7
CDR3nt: TGCGCCAGCAGCCAACCCGGGACAGGGGTGACCTACGAGCAGTACTTC
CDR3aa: CASSQPGTGVTYEQYF

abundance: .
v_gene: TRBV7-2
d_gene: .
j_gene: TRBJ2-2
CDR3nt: TGTGCCAGCAGCTTTTCACAGGGCACCGGGGAGCTGTTTTTT
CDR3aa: CASSFSQGTGELFF

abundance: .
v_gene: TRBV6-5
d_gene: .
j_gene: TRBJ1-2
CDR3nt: TGTGCCAGCAGGCTAGGGGGAACGGAGTTATATGGCTACACCTTC
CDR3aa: CASRLGGTELYGYTF

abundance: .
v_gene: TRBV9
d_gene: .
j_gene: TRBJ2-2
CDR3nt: TGTGCCAGCAGCGTAGATGGGGGCAACGGCGGGGAGCTGTTTTTT
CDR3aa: CASSVDGGNGGELFF

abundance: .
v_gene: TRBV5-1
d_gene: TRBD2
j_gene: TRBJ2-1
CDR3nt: TGCGCCAGCAGCGTTAGCGGGAGGGCCATTGAGCAGTTCTTC
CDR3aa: CASSVSGRAIEQFF

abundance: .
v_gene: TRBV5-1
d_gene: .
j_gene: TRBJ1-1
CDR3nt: TGCGCCAGCAGCGAGGGTCCGGACCCTGAAGCTTTCTTT
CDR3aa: CASSEGPDPEAFF

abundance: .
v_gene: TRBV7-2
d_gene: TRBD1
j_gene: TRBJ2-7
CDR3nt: TGTGCCAGCAGCTTGGACTGGGACAGGGTCGAGCAGTACTTC
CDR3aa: CASSLDWDRVEQYF

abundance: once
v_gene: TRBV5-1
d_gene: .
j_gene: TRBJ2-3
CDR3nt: TGCGCCAGCAGCGCGGACGGGGGAACGGATACGCAGTATTTT
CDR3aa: CASSADGGTDTQYF

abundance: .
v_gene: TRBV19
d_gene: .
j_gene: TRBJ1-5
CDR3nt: TGTGCCAGTATCCCCACCCCAGGGGTACCCCGCCAGCCCCAGCATTTT
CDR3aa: CASIPTPGVPRQPQHF

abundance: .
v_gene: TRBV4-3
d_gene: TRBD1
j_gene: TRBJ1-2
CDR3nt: TGCGCCAGCAGTCCAAGGGAGACAGGGGCTCGAGGCTACACCTTC
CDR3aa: CASSPRETGARGYTF

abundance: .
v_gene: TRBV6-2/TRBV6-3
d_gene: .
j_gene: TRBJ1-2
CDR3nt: TGTGCCAGCTGCCGGGACTCTAACTATGGCTACACCTTC
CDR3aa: CASCRDSNYGYTF

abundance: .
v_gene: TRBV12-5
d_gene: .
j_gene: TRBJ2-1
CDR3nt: TGTGCTACCGAGGGTGGCGATGAGCAGTTCTTC
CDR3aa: CATEGGDEQFF

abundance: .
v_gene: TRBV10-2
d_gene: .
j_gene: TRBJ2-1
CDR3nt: TGCGCCAGCACCCCGAGGACTACACTTGAGCAGTTCTTC
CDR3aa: CASTPRTTLEQFF

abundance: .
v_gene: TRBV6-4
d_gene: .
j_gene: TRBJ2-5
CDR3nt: TGTGCCAGCAGTGCCAACATCCAAGAGACCCAGTACTTC
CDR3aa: CASSANIQETQYF

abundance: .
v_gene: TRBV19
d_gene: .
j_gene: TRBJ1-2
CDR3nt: TGTGCCAGTAGTATCGATTTTGGCTTTGGCTACACCTTC
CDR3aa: CASSIDFGFGYTF

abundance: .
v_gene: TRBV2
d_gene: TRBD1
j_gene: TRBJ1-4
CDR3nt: TGTGCCAGCGGTACAGGGGTAGAGGAAAAACTGTTTTTT
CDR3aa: CASGTGVEEKLFF

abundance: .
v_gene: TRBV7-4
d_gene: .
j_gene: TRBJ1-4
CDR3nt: TGTGCCAGCAGCTTAGTAGGTGAAGGGGTATCGAGTGAAAAACTGTTTTTT
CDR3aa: CASSLVGEGVSSEKLFF

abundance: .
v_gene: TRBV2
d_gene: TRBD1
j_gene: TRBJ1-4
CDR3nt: TGTGCCAGCAACAGGGGGCGTTCTAATGAAAAACTGTTTTTT
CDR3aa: CASNRGRSNEKLFF

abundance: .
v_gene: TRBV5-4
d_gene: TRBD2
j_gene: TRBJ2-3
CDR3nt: TGTGCCAGCAGCTTATCCCAACTGGGACTAGCGGGAGTTGATACGCAGTATTTT
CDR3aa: CASSLSQLGLAGVDTQYF

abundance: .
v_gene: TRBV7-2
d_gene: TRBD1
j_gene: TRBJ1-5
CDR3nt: TGTGCCAGCAGCGCCAGACAGGGAATCAAGCCCCAGCATTTT
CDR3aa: CASSARQGIKPQHF

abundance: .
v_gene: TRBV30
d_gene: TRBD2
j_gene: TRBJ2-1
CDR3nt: TGTGCCTGGAGAGCCCCGTTTCAAGCGGGAGTCCCCTACAATGAGCAGTTCTTC
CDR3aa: CAWRAPFQAGVPYNEQFF